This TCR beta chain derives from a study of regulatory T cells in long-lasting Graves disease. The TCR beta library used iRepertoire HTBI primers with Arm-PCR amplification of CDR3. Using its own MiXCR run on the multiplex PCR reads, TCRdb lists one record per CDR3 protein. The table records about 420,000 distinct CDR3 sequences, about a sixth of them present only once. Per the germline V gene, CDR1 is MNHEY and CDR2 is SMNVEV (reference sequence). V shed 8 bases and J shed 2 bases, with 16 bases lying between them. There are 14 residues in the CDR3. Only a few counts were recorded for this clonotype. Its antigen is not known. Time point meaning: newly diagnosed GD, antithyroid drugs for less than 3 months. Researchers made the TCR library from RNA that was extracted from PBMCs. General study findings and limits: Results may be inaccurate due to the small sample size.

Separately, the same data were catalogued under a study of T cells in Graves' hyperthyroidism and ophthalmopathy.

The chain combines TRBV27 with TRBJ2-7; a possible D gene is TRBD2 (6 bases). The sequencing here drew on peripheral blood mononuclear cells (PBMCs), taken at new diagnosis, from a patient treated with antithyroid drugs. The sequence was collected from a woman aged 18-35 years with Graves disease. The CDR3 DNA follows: TGTGCCAGCGGGCCTAGCGCCGCCCCCTACGAGCAGTACTTC. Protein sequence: CASGPSAAPYEQYF.